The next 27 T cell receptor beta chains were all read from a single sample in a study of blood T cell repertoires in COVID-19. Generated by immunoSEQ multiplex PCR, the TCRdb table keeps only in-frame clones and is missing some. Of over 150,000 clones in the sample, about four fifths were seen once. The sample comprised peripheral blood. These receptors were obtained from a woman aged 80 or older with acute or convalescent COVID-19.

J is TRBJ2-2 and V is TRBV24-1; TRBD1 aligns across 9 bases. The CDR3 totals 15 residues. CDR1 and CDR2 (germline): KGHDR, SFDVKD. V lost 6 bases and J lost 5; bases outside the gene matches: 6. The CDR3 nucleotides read TGTGCCACCAGTCTTCTGACAGGGGGTACCGGGGAGCTGTTTTTT. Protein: CATSLLTGGTGELFF.

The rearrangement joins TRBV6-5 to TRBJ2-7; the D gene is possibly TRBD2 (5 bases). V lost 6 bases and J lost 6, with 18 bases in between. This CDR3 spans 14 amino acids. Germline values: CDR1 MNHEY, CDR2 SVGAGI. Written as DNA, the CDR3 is TGTGCCAGCAGAGACTACGGGTCCCCGGGCGAGCAGTACTTC. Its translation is CASRDYGSPGEQYF.

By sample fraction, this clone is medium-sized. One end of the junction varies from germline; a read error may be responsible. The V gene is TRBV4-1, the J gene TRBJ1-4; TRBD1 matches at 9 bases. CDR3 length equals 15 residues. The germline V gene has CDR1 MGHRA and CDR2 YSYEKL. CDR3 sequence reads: CASSQGQGVAERLFF. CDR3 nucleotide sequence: TGCGCCAGCAGTCAGGGACAGGGAGTAGCCGAAAGACTGTTTTTT.

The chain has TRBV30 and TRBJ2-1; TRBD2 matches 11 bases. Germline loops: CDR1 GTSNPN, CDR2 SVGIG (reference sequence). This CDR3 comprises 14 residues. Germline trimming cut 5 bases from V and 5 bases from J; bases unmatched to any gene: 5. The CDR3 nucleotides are TGTGCCTGGGATTTAGCGGGAGGGCACAATGAGCAGTTCTTC. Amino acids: CAWDLAGGHNEQFF.

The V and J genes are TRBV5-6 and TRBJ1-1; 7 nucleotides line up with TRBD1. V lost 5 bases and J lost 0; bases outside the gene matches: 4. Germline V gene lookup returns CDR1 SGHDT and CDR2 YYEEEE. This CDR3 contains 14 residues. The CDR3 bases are TGTGCCAGCAGGAACAGGGGATTGAACACTGAAGCTTTCTTT. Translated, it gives CASRNRGLNTEAFF.

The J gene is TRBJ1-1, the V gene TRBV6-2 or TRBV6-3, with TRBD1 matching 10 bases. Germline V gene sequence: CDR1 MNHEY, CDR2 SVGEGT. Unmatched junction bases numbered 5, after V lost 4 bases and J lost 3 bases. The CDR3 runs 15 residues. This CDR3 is CASSSPGQGDTEAFF. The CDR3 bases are TGTGCCAGCAGTTCCCCCGGACAGGGGGACACTGAAGCTTTCTTT.

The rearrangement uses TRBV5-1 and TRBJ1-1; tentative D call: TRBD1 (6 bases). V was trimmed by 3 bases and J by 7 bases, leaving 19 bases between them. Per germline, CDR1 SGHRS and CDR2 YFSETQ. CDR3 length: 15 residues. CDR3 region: CASSSNPQGSGEAFF. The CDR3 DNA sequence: TGCGCCAGCAGCTCCAATCCACAGGGTTCTGGTGAAGCTTTCTTT.

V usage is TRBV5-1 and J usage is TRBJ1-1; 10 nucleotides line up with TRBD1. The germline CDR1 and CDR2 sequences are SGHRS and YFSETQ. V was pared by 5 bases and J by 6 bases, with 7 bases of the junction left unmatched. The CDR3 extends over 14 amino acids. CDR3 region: CASSLDRGRAEAFF. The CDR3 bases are TGCGCCAGCAGTCTTGACAGGGGGCGTGCTGAAGCTTTCTTT.

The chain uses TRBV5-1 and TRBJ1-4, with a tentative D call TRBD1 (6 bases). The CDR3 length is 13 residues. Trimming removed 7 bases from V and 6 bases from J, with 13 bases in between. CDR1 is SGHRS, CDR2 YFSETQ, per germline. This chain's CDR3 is CASSQGSHEKLFF. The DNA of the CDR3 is TGCGCCAGCTCACAGGGCTCCCATGAAAAACTGTTTTTT.

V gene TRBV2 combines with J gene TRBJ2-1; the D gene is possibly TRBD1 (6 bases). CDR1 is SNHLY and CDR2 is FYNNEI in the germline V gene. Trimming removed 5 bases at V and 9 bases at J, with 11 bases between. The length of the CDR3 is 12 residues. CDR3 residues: CASSIQGTEQFF. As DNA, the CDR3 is TGTGCCAGCAGTATACAGGGAACTGAGCAGTTCTTC.

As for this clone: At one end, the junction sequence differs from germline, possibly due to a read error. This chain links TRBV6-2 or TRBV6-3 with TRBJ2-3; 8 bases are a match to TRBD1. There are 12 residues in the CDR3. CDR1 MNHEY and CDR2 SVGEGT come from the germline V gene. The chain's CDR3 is CASSNPDRVPNF. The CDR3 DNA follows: TGTGCCAGCAGTAACCCGGACAGGGTGCCTAATTTT.

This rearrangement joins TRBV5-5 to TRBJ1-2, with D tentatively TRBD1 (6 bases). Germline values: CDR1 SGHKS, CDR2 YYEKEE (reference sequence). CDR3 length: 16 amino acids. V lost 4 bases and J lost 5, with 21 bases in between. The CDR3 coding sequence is TGTGCCAGCAGCCTCTCTGTCGGGGGGGCCGGGTATGGCTACACCTTC. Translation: CASSLSVGGAGYGYTF.

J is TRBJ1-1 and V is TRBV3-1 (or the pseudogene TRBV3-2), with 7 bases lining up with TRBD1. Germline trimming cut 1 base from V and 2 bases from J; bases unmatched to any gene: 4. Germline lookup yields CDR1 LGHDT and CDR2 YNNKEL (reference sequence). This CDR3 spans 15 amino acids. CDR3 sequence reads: CASSQGGQANTEAFF. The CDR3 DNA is TGTGCCAGCAGCCAAGGAGGACAGGCAAACACTGAAGCTTTCTTT.

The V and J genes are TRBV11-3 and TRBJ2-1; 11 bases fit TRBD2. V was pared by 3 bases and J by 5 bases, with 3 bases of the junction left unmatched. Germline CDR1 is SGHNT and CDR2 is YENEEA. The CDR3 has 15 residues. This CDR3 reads CASSLGTSGDNEQFF. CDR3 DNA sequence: TGTGCCAGCAGCTTGGGGACTAGCGGTGACAATGAGCAGTTCTTC.

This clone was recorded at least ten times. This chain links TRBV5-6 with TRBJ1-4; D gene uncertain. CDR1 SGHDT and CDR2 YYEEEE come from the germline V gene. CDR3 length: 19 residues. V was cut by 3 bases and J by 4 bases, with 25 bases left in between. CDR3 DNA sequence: TGTGCCAGCAGCTCACGTTTCGGGGAACGTCAAGAGCATAATGAAAAACTGTTTTTT. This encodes CASSSRFGERQEHNEKLFF.

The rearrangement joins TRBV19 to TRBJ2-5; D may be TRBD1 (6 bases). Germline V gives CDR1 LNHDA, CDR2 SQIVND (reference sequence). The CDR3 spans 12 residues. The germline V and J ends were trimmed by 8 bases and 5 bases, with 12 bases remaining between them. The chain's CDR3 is CASSQGQETQYF. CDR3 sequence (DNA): TGTGCCAGTTCACAGGGCCAGGAGACCCAGTACTTC.

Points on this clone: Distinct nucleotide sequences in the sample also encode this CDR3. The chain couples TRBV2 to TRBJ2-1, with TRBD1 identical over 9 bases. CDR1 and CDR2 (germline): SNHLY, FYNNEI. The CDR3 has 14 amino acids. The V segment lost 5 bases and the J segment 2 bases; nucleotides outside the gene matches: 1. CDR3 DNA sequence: TGTGCCAGCAGTAGGGACAGGGCCTACAATGAGCAGTTCTTC. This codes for CASSRDRAYNEQFF.

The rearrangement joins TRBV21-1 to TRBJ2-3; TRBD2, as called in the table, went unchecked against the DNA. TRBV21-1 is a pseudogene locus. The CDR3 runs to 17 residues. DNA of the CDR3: TGTGCCAGCAGCAAAGGGAGGTTGGTCGGTAACACAGATACGCAGTATTTT. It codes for CASSKGRLVGNTDTQYF.

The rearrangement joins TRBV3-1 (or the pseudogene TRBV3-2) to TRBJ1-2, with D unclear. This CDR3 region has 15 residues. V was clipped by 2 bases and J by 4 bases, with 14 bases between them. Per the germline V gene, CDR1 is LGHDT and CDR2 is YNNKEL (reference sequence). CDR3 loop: CASSQMPVRGYGYTF. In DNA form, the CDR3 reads TGTGCCAGCAGCCAAATGCCCGTGCGGGGCTATGGCTACACCTTC.

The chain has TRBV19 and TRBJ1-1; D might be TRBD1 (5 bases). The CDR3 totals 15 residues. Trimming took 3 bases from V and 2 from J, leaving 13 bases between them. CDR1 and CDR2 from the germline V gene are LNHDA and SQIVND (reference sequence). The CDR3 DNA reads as TGTGCCAGTAGTATCTTCGCAGGGTCTAACACTGAAGCTTTCTTT. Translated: CASSIFAGSNTEAFF.

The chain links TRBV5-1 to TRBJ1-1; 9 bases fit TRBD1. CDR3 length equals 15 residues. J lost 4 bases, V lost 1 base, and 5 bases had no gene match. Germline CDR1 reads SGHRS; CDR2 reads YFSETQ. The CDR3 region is CASSLSGQGVTEAFF. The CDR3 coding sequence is TGCGCCAGCAGCTTGTCGGGACAGGGCGTCACTGAAGCTTTCTTT.

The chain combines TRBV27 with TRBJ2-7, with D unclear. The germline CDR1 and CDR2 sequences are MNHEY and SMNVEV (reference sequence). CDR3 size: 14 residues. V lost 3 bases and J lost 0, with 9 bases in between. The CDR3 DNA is TGTGCCAGCAGTTTCCGCCCCAGCTCCTACGAGCAGTACTTC. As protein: CASSFRPSSYEQYF.

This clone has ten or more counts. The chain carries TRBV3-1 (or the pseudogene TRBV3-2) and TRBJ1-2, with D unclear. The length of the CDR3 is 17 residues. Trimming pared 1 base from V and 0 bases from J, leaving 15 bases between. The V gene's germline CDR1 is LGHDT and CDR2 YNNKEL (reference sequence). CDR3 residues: CASSQVGSYQANYGYTF. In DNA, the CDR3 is TGTGCCAGCAGCCAAGTTGGGAGCTACCAAGCTAACTATGGCTACACCTTC.

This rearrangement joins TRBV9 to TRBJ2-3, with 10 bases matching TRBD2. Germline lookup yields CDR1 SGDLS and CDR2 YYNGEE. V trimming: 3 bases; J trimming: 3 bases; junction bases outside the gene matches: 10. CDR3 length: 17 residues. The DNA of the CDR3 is TGTGCCAGCAGCGCAACAGGAGCGGGAGGGCTTACAGATACGCAGTATTTT. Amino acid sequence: CASSATGAGGLTDTQYF.

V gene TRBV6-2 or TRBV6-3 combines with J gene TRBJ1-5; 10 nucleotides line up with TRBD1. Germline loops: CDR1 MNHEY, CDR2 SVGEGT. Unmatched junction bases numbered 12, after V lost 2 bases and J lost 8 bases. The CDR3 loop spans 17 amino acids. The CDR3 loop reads CASSYLNGTGAGKPQHF. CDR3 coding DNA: TGTGCCAGCAGTTACCTAAACGGGACAGGGGCTGGAAAGCCCCAGCATTTT.

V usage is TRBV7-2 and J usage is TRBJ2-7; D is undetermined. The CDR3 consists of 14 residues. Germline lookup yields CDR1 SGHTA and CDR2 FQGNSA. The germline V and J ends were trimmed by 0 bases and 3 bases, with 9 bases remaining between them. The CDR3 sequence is CASSLALADYEQYF. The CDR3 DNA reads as TGTGCCAGCAGCTTAGCGTTGGCAGACTACGAGCAGTACTTC.

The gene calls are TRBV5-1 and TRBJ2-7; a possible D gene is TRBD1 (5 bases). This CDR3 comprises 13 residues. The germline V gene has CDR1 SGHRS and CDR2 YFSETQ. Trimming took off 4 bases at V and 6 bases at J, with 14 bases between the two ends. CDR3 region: CASSIQGPIEQYF. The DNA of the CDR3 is TGCGCCAGCAGCATTCAGGGTCCTATCGAGCAGTACTTC.